This T cell receptor (beta chain) came from a study of OX40 agonist ivuxolimab in advanced cancers. Study-wide context: Males comprised around 78% of the group, whose mean age was roughly 60 years (range roughly 20 to 85). Study-level findings and limits: Researchers did not establish what antigens the expanded peripheral T cells target. CD8+ T cells (on average) carried more expanded clones than CD4+ T cells.

Profiling relied on immunoSEQ multiplex PCR, and the TCRdb table lists in-frame clones only, not all of them. The sample carries approximately 44,000 clones, around 90% recorded once. Germline assignment: CDR1 MNHEY and CDR2 SVGAGI. This CDR3 is 11 amino acids long. Deletions cut 4 bases from V and 5 bases from J, with 6 bases between. Remarks on this clone: Its antigen is as yet unknown.

Material: CD4+ or CD8+ T cells sorted from blood, obtained in a trial of the OX40 agonist ivuxolimab. The rearrangement links TRBV6-5 to TRBJ2-7; D is ambiguous. This sequence was found in an adult with an advanced solid tumor such as melanoma, head and neck, liver or kidney cancer. The CDR3, as DNA: TGTGCCAGCAGTTTGGGTAACGAGCAGTACTTC. The encoded protein is CASSLGNEQYF.